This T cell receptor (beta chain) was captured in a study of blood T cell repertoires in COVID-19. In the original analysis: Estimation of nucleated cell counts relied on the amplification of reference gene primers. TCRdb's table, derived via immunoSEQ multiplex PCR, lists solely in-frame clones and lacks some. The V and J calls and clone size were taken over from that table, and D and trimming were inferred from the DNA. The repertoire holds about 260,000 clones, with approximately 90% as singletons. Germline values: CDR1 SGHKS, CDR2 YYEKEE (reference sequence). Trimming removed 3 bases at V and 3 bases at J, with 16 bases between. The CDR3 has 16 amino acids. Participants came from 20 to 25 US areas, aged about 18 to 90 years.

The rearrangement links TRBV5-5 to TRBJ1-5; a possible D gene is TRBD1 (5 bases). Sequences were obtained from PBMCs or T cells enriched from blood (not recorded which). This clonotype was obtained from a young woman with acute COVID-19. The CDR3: CASSSGRAGLNQPQHF. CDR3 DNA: TGTGCCAGCAGCTCGGGGCGAGCGGGTCTCAATCAGCCCCAGCATTTT.